Listed below are T cell receptor beta chains from one sample, sequenced in a study of T cells in Graves' hyperthyroidism and ophthalmopathy. TCRdb recomputed calls from the multiplex PCR reads with MiXCR, one row per CDR3 protein. The sample consists of about 520,000 distinct CDR3 sequences, roughly a quarter of them appearing once. Sequences were obtained from blood. Receptors originate from a woman aged 25-40 years with Graves' ophthalmopathy. Both conserved end residues are part of each CDR3. Fields, in order: CDR3 DNA, CDR3 protein, J gene, V gene, D gene, clone size. D genes are given only for firm matches. A row's size may be missing; if present it is once, few, many or a size class.

CDR3nt: TGCGCCAGCAGCGTCGGGGGGGATCGCGAGCAGTACTTC
CDR3aa: CASSVGGDREQYF
j_gene: TRBJ2-7
v_gene: TRBV10-1
d_gene: TRBD2
abundance: many

CDR3nt: TGTGCCAGCAGCTCAGGGGGTCAGAACTATGGCTACACCTTC
CDR3aa: CASSSGGQNYGYTF
j_gene: TRBJ1-2
v_gene: TRBV5-8
d_gene: TRBD1
abundance: many

CDR3nt: TGTGCCAGCAGCCCCCAGGAGCAGCCCCAGCATTTT
CDR3aa: CASSPQEQPQHF
j_gene: TRBJ1-5
v_gene: TRBV12-3/TRBV12-4
d_gene: -
abundance: -

CDR3nt: TGTGCCAGCAGCTCACCAGGGGGCGGGGGCATTCAGTACTTC
CDR3aa: CASSSPGGGGIQYF
j_gene: TRBJ2-4
v_gene: TRBV5-5
d_gene: -
abundance: many

CDR3nt: TGTGCCATCAAGGAATCCGGGGATCAGCCCCAGCATTTT
CDR3aa: CAIKESGDQPQHF
j_gene: TRBJ1-5
v_gene: TRBV10-3
d_gene: -
abundance: few

CDR3nt: TGTGCCAGCAGTGAAATCAGGATGGGACAGGGAGAGAACACTGAAGCTTTCTTT
CDR3aa: CASSEIRMGQGENTEAFF
j_gene: TRBJ1-1
v_gene: TRBV25-1
d_gene: TRBD1
abundance: many

CDR3nt: TGCAGCGTTGCCAAGGGGGCCAGTACTGAAGCTTTCTTT
CDR3aa: CSVAKGASTEAFF
j_gene: TRBJ1-1
v_gene: TRBV29-1
d_gene: TRBD1
abundance: many

CDR3nt: TGCAGTGCTAGTAGGGGACCGGAATTGAACACTGAAGCTTTCTTT
CDR3aa: CSASRGPELNTEAFF
j_gene: TRBJ1-1
v_gene: TRBV20-1
d_gene: -
abundance: many

CDR3nt: TGTGCCATCAGTGAGTCACAGCTCGGGACCGGGGAGCTGTTTTTT
CDR3aa: CAISESQLGTGELFF
j_gene: TRBJ2-2
v_gene: TRBV10-3
d_gene: -
abundance: -

CDR3nt: TGTGCCAGCAGAGCCACGGGGGGGAGTTACGAGCAGTACTTC
CDR3aa: CASRATGGSYEQYF
j_gene: TRBJ2-7
v_gene: TRBV25-1
d_gene: TRBD2
abundance: many

CDR3nt: TGCGCCAGCAGCCAAGAGCCAGGAAACACCATATATTTT
CDR3aa: CASSQEPGNTIYF
j_gene: TRBJ1-3
v_gene: TRBV4-1
d_gene: -
abundance: many

CDR3nt: TGTGCCAGCAGTTACTCGACCATAGATGATTCCTACGAGCAGTACTTC
CDR3aa: CASSYSTIDDSYEQYF
j_gene: TRBJ2-7
v_gene: TRBV6-5
d_gene: -
abundance: -

CDR3nt: TGTGCCAGCAGCGTCAGCGGGAGGAACACCAGGGAGCTGTTTTTT
CDR3aa: CASSVSGRNTRELFF
j_gene: TRBJ2-2
v_gene: TRBV27
d_gene: TRBD2
abundance: -

CDR3nt: TGTGCCAGCAGTTCGCGGGGGCAGGCACATGGCTACACCTTC
CDR3aa: CASSSRGQAHGYTF
j_gene: TRBJ1-2
v_gene: TRBV12-3/TRBV12-4
d_gene: -
abundance: many

CDR3nt: TGTGCCAGCAGTTTAGCGCGGGCCTTGAACACCGGGGAGCTGTTTTTT
CDR3aa: CASSLARALNTGELFF
j_gene: TRBJ2-2
v_gene: TRBV12-3/TRBV12-4
d_gene: -
abundance: many

CDR3nt: TGTGCCAGCAGTTTTAAACCCCCGATTGGCTACACCTTC
CDR3aa: CASSFKPPIGYTF
j_gene: TRBJ1-2
v_gene: TRBV12-3/TRBV12-4
d_gene: -
abundance: -

CDR3nt: TGTGCCAGCAGTGAAAGGTGGCGGAAGAACACTGAAGCTTTCTTT
CDR3aa: CASSERWRKNTEAFF
j_gene: TRBJ1-1
v_gene: TRBV6-1
d_gene: -
abundance: -

CDR3nt: TGCGCCAGCGGGATAGGAGAAGGGGCCTCTGAAGCTTTCTTT
CDR3aa: CASGIGEGASEAFF
j_gene: TRBJ1-1
v_gene: TRBV5-1
d_gene: -
abundance: -

CDR3nt: TGCGCCAGCAGCCAAGGAACAAGACAGGGTCTCACCGGGGGGCTGTTTTTT
CDR3aa: CASSQGTRQGLTGGLFF
j_gene: TRBJ2-2
v_gene: TRBV4-1
d_gene: -
abundance: once

CDR3nt: TGTGCCAGCAGCTTAAGGGTTCCGCATCAGCCCCAGCATTTT
CDR3aa: CASSLRVPHQPQHF
j_gene: TRBJ1-5
v_gene: TRBV7-9
d_gene: -
abundance: many

CDR3nt: TGTGCCAGCAGCCCGGACAGGGTCCAATTGGAGACCCAGTACTTC
CDR3aa: CASSPDRVQLETQYF
j_gene: TRBJ2-5
v_gene: TRBV7-2
d_gene: TRBD1
abundance: many

CDR3nt: TGTGCCAGCAACTCCCCCATTAGGGAGGTAAACACTGAAGCTTTCTTT
CDR3aa: CASNSPIREVNTEAFF
j_gene: TRBJ1-1
v_gene: TRBV6-1
d_gene: -
abundance: -

CDR3nt: TGTGCCAGCAGCACCCGTACAGGTTCTAACTACGAGCAGTACTTC
CDR3aa: CASSTRTGSNYEQYF
j_gene: TRBJ2-7
v_gene: TRBV13
d_gene: -
abundance: many

CDR3nt: TGTGCCAGCTCACCAAGTCAATTGCAGGGTTTCAATCAGCCCCAGCATTTT
CDR3aa: CASSPSQLQGFNQPQHF
j_gene: TRBJ1-5
v_gene: TRBV18
d_gene: -
abundance: many

CDR3nt: TGTGCCAGCAGTGCCGGGCAGAACACTGAAGCTTTCTTT
CDR3aa: CASSAGQNTEAFF
j_gene: TRBJ1-1
v_gene: TRBV2
d_gene: -
abundance: many

CDR3nt: TGCGCCAGCAGCCATCCAGAGCAGGGACCCTATGGCTACACCTTC
CDR3aa: CASSHPEQGPYGYTF
j_gene: TRBJ1-2
v_gene: TRBV4-1
d_gene: -
abundance: -

CDR3nt: TGCAGCGTCGAAGAGAGCCCTTCCTATGGCTACACCTTC
CDR3aa: CSVEESPSYGYTF
j_gene: TRBJ1-2
v_gene: TRBV29-1
d_gene: -
abundance: many

CDR3nt: TGTGCCAGCCGACAGACAGGGATCCATGGCTACACCTTC
CDR3aa: CASRQTGIHGYTF
j_gene: TRBJ1-2
v_gene: TRBV12-3/TRBV12-4
d_gene: TRBD1
abundance: -

CDR3nt: TGTGCCAGCAGCTTAGCACTCGGGGCCTACGAGCAGTACTTC
CDR3aa: CASSLALGAYEQYF
j_gene: TRBJ2-7
v_gene: TRBV7-2
d_gene: -
abundance: -

CDR3nt: TGCGCCAGCAGCCTCCCCCGGGGCCAAGAGACCCAGTACTTC
CDR3aa: CASSLPRGQETQYF
j_gene: TRBJ2-5
v_gene: TRBV5-1
d_gene: -
abundance: -

CDR3nt: TGTGCCAGTAATCCGACGGAAAACTATGGCTACACCTTC
CDR3aa: CASNPTENYGYTF
j_gene: TRBJ1-2
v_gene: TRBV19
d_gene: -
abundance: many

CDR3nt: TGTGCCAGCAGCTGGGGGAACGACCAGCCCCAGCATTTT
CDR3aa: CASSWGNDQPQHF
j_gene: TRBJ1-5
v_gene: TRBV7-6
d_gene: -
abundance: -

CDR3nt: TGTGCCAGCAGCTACTTCTCTAGCGGGGAGACAGATACGCAGTATTTT
CDR3aa: CASSYFSSGETDTQYF
j_gene: TRBJ2-3
v_gene: TRBV11-1
d_gene: TRBD2
abundance: -

CDR3nt: TGTGCCGTTCGGACAGCTACGAACACCGGGGAGCTGTTTTTT
CDR3aa: CAVRTATNTGELFF
j_gene: TRBJ2-2
v_gene: TRBV6-1
d_gene: -
abundance: many

CDR3nt: TGTGCCAGCAGCCCCACTAGCGCCAACTCCTACGAGCAGTACTTC
CDR3aa: CASSPTSANSYEQYF
j_gene: TRBJ2-7
v_gene: TRBV12-3/TRBV12-4
d_gene: TRBD2
abundance: few

CDR3nt: TGTGCCAGCACCCGGGGGACAACCTCCTACGAGCAGTACTTC
CDR3aa: CASTRGTTSYEQYF
j_gene: TRBJ2-7
v_gene: TRBV6-1
d_gene: -
abundance: -

CDR3nt: TGTGCCTGGAGTAGGGCTGTATTCTCAACGGCCTACGAGCAGTACTTC
CDR3aa: CAWSRAVFSTAYEQYF
j_gene: TRBJ2-7
v_gene: TRBV30
d_gene: -
abundance: few

CDR3nt: TGTGCCAGCACCTGGACAGCCACCAACTATGGCTACACCTTC
CDR3aa: CASTWTATNYGYTF
j_gene: TRBJ1-2
v_gene: TRBV6-1
d_gene: -
abundance: many

CDR3nt: TGTGCCATCAGTGCCGGACAGGGGGTTACCGATGGCTACACCTTC
CDR3aa: CAISAGQGVTDGYTF
j_gene: TRBJ1-2
v_gene: TRBV10-3
d_gene: TRBD1
abundance: -

CDR3nt: TGTGCCAGTAAGTTTACAGCGAGAGGCTATGGCTACACCTTC
CDR3aa: CASKFTARGYGYTF
j_gene: TRBJ1-2
v_gene: TRBV19
d_gene: -
abundance: many

CDR3nt: TGTGCCAGCAGCTCCTCAGGGCTCGGAGCTTACGAGCAGTACTTC
CDR3aa: CASSSSGLGAYEQYF
j_gene: TRBJ2-7
v_gene: TRBV7-2
d_gene: -
abundance: -

CDR3nt: TGTGCCACCAGCAGAGAGTGGCAGGCTGAAGCTTTCTTT
CDR3aa: CATSREWQAEAFF
j_gene: TRBJ1-1
v_gene: TRBV15
d_gene: -
abundance: many

CDR3nt: TGTGCTAGTGGTTTGGTACTGGGGGGCGGAAAGGATTTGAACACTGAAGCTTTCTTT
CDR3aa: CASGLVLGGGKDLNTEAFF
j_gene: TRBJ1-1
v_gene: TRBV12-5
d_gene: -
abundance: -

CDR3nt: TGTGCCAGCAGTGAACTAGCGGGGGTACACGAGCAGTACTTC
CDR3aa: CASSELAGVHEQYF
j_gene: TRBJ2-7
v_gene: TRBV28
d_gene: TRBD2
abundance: -

CDR3nt: TGTGCCAGCAGCTTATGGGACAAGGAGGGCTACACCTTC
CDR3aa: CASSLWDKEGYTF
j_gene: TRBJ1-2
v_gene: TRBV7-2
d_gene: -
abundance: few

CDR3nt: TGTGCCAGCAGAGCCGGGACTAGCGGGACCTACGAGCAGTACTTC
CDR3aa: CASRAGTSGTYEQYF
j_gene: TRBJ2-7
v_gene: TRBV2
d_gene: TRBD2
abundance: -

CDR3nt: TGTGCCAGCAGTATCTCAGGGAGGGAGACCCAGTACTTC
CDR3aa: CASSISGRETQYF
j_gene: TRBJ2-5
v_gene: TRBV2
d_gene: -
abundance: -

CDR3nt: TGTGCCAGCAGTGCAGAAGGGGGAGGGTTGTACCAAGAGACCCAGTACTTC
CDR3aa: CASSAEGGGLYQETQYF
j_gene: TRBJ2-5
v_gene: TRBV2
d_gene: -
abundance: many

CDR3nt: TGTGCCAGCAGTTTAGTACAGGACAAAGCTTTCTTT
CDR3aa: CASSLVQDKAFF
j_gene: TRBJ1-1
v_gene: TRBV12-3/TRBV12-4
d_gene: -
abundance: few

CDR3nt: TGTGCCAGCAGTTACCCGGGACGGATGAACACTGAAGCTTTCTTT
CDR3aa: CASSYPGRMNTEAFF
j_gene: TRBJ1-1
v_gene: TRBV6-5
d_gene: -
abundance: many

CDR3nt: TGCGCCAGCAGCTCGTCACCGAACACTGAAGCTTTCTTT
CDR3aa: CASSSSPNTEAFF
j_gene: TRBJ1-1
v_gene: TRBV5-1
d_gene: -
abundance: many

CDR3nt: TGTGCCAGCGCCAGGGGAATCGATCAGCCCCAGCATTTT
CDR3aa: CASARGIDQPQHF
j_gene: TRBJ1-5
v_gene: TRBV6-1
d_gene: -
abundance: -

CDR3nt: TGTGCCAGCAGTAACAGGGGTGGGTCCTATAATTCACCCCTCCACTTT
CDR3aa: CASSNRGGSYNSPLHF
j_gene: TRBJ1-6
v_gene: TRBV27
d_gene: TRBD1
abundance: -

CDR3nt: TGTGCCAGCAGCCCTGGACAGGTCCATAGCAATCAGCCCCAGCATTTT
CDR3aa: CASSPGQVHSNQPQHF
j_gene: TRBJ1-5
v_gene: TRBV12-3/TRBV12-4
d_gene: TRBD1
abundance: -

CDR3nt: TGTGCCAGCAATAGCGTCCCATACTCCTACGAGCAGTACTTC
CDR3aa: CASNSVPYSYEQYF
j_gene: TRBJ2-7
v_gene: TRBV6-2/TRBV6-3
d_gene: -
abundance: -

CDR3nt: TGTGCCAGCAGTGGAGACAGGGGAAACTATGGCTACACCTTC
CDR3aa: CASSGDRGNYGYTF
j_gene: TRBJ1-2
v_gene: TRBV28
d_gene: TRBD1
abundance: many

CDR3nt: TGCGCCAGCAGCTTGGAGGGGATGAACACTGAAGCTTTCTTT
CDR3aa: CASSLEGMNTEAFF
j_gene: TRBJ1-1
v_gene: TRBV5-1
d_gene: -
abundance: many

CDR3nt: TGCAGTGCGATGGGGAACACTGAAGCTTTCTTT
CDR3aa: CSAMGNTEAFF
j_gene: TRBJ1-1
v_gene: TRBV20-1
d_gene: -
abundance: -

CDR3nt: TGTGCCAGCAGCTTCAGGGTGGCCGGGGAGCTGTTTTTT
CDR3aa: CASSFRVAGELFF
j_gene: TRBJ2-2
v_gene: TRBV5-6
d_gene: -
abundance: many